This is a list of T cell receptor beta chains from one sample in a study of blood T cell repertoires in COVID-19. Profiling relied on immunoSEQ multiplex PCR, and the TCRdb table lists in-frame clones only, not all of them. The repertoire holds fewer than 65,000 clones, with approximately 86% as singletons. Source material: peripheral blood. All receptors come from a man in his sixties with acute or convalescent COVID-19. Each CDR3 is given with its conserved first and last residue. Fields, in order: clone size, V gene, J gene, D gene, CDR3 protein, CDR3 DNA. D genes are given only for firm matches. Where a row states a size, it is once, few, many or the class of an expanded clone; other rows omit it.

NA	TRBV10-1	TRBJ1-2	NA	CASSGGGNYGYTF	TGCGCCAGCAGTGGTGGGGGCAACTATGGCTACACCTTC
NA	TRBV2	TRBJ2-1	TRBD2	CASSTSGSYNEQFF	TGTGCCAGCAGTACTAGCGGGAGCTACAATGAGCAGTTCTTC
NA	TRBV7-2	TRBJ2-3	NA	CASKGPDTQYF	TGTGCCAGCAAGGGGCCAGATACGCAGTATTTT
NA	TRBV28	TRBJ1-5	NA	CASSFLTTSNQPQHF	TGTGCCAGCAGTTTCCTGACAACCAGCAATCAGCCCCAGCATTTT
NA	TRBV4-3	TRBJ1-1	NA	CASSQYVGGRATEAFF	TGCGCCAGCAGCCAATATGTGGGGGGGAGGGCGACTGAAGCTTTCTTT
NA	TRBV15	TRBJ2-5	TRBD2	CATSRPHQSGGVPETQYF	TGTGCCACCAGCAGACCCCACCAAAGCGGGGGGGTCCCAGAGACCCAGTACTTC
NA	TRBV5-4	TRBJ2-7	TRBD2	CASSTGLAGGEQYF	TGTGCCAGCAGCACGGGACTAGCGGGGGGCGAGCAGTACTTC
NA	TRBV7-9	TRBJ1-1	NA	CASSLGGLNTEAFF	TGTGCCAGCAGCTTAGGGGGGCTGAACACTGAAGCTTTCTTT
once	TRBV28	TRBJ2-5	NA	CASSPLKGGETQYF	TGTGCCAGCAGTCCCCTGAAAGGCGGGGAGACCCAGTACTTC
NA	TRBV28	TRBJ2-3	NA	CASSFQGGSTDTQYF	TGTGCCAGCAGTTTTCAGGGAGGCAGCACAGATACGCAGTATTTT
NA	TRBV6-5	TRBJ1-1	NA	CASRGRGTEAFF	TGTGCCAGCAGAGGGAGGGGCACTGAAGCTTTCTTT
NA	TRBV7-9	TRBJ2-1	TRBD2	CASSSSRTSGGYNEQFF	TGTGCCAGCAGCTCCTCCCGGACTAGCGGGGGGTACAATGAGCAGTTCTTC
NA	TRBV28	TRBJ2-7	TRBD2	CASSPRRGGGVLAGGIEQYF	TGTGCCAGCAGTCCCAGACGGGGGGGTGGAGTACTAGCGGGAGGGATCGAGCAGTACTTC
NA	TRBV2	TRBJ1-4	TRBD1	CASSERFAGGYEKLFF	TGTGCCAGCAGTGAAAGGTTTGCAGGGGGATATGAAAAACTGTTTTTT
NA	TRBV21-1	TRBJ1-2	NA	CASSKGRYQGTQTKGYGYTF	TGTGCCAGCAGCAAAGGACGGTATCAGGGAACCCAAACAAAGGGGTATGGCTACACCTTC
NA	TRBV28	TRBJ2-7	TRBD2	CASAGSGSGSEQYF	TGTGCCAGCGCCGGTAGCGGGAGTGGGTCCGAGCAGTACTTC
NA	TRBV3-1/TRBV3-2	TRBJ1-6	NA	CASSHDSYNSPLHF	TGTGCCAGCAGCCACGACAGCTATAATTCACCCCTCCACTTT
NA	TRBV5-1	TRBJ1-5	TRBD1	CASSLFDRGPNQPQHF	TGCGCCAGCAGCCTGTTTGACAGGGGTCCTAATCAGCCCCAGCATTTT
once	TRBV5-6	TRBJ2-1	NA	CASSLENGGPIPNEQFF	TGTGCCAGCAGCTTGGAGAACGGGGGTCCCATTCCCAATGAGCAGTTCTTC
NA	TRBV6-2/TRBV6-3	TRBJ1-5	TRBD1	CASSRQGGNQPQHF	TGTGCCAGCAGCAGACAGGGTGGCAATCAGCCCCAGCATTTT
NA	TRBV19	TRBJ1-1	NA	CASSIVRGSTEAFF	TGTGCCAGTAGTATAGTCAGGGGATCCACTGAAGCTTTCTTT
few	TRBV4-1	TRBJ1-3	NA	CASSQDQNSGNTIYF	TGCGCCAGCAGCCAAGACCAAAACTCTGGAAACACCATATATTTT
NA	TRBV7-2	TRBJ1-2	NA	CASSFGRGDGYTF	TGTGCCAGCAGTTTCGGGAGGGGCGATGGCTACACCTTC
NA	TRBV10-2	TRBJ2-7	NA	CASRGVVQTSYEQYF	TGCGCCAGCAGAGGTGTCGTACAGACGTCCTACGAGCAGTACTTC
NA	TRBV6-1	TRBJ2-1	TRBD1	CASSETESGGNEQFF	TGTGCCAGCAGTGAAACTGAGTCAGGGGGCAATGAGCAGTTCTTC
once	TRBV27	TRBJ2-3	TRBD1	CAIGRGPDTQYF	TGTGCCATCGGCAGGGGGCCCGATACGCAGTATTTT
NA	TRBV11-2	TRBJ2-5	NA	CASSLSVKETQYF	TGTGCCAGCAGCTTGTCGGTTAAAGAGACCCAGTACTTC
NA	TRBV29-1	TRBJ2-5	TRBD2	CSVGLAGGETQYF	TGCAGCGTTGGGTTAGCGGGGGGAGAGACCCAGTACTTC
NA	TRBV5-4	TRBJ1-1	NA	CATDQGGRRTEAFF	TGTGCCACCGACCAAGGGGGACGGCGCACTGAAGCTTTCTTT
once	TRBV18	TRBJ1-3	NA	CASSPIPNREGRGNTIYF	TGTGCCAGCTCACCAATACCGAACAGGGAAGGACGTGGAAACACCATATATTTT
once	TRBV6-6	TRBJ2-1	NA	CASRSGGSSYNEQFF	TGTGCCAGCAGGTCGGGGGGCAGCTCCTACAATGAGCAGTTCTTC
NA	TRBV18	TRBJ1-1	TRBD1	CASSRDSLSEAFF	TGTGCCAGCTCACGGGACAGTTTATCGGAGGCTTTCTTT
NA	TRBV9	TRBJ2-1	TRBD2	CASSPWGASGSSYNEQFF	TGTGCCAGCAGCCCGTGGGGGGCTAGCGGGAGCTCCTACAATGAGCAGTTCTTC
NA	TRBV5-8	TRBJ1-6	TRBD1	CASSRQGRNSPLHF	TGTGCCAGCAGCCGACAGGGACGTAATTCACCCCTCCACTTT
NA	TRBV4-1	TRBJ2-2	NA	CASSHKNTGELFF	TGCGCCAGCAGCCACAAGAACACCGGGGAGCTGTTTTTT
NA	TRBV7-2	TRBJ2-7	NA	CASSLGGGYEQYF	TGTGCCAGCAGCCTAGGGGGGGGATACGAGCAGTACTTC
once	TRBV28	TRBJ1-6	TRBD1	CASSLVGQGLSSYNSPLHF	TGTGCCAGCAGTTTGGTGGGACAGGGACTCTCCTCCTATAATTCACCCCTCCACTTT
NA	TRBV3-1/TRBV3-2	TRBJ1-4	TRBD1	CASSSQGFRKNEKLFF	TGTGCCAGCAGCTCACAGGGGTTCCGTAAGAATGAAAAACTGTTTTTT
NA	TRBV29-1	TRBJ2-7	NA	CSVTTRAGYEQYF	TGCAGCGTCACAACCAGGGCTGGTTACGAGCAGTACTTC
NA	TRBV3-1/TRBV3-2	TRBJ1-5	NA	CASSQDRGQPQHF	TGTGCCAGCAGCCAAGATAGAGGTCAGCCCCAGCATTTT
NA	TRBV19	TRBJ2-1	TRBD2	CASSVGLAGGPHSYNEQFF	TGTGCCAGTAGTGTCGGACTAGCGGGGGGCCCTCACTCCTACAATGAGCAGTTCTTC
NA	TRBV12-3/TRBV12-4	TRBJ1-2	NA	CASSFGGFYGYTF	TGTGCCAGCAGTTTCGGCGGATTCTATGGCTACACCTTC
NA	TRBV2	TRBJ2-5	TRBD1	CASRAGTGQRMGETQYF	TGTGCCAGCAGGGCCGGGACAGGGCAGCGGATGGGAGAGACCCAGTACTTC
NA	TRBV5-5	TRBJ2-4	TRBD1	CASSSRQGGNIQYF	TGTGCCAGCAGCTCCCGACAGGGCGGGAACATTCAGTACTTC
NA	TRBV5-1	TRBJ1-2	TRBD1	CASSSSLGQNYGYTF	TGCGCCAGCAGCTCTTCGTTGGGACAGAACTATGGCTACACCTTC
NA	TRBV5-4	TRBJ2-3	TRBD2	CASSLASSGEDTQYF	TGTGCCAGCAGCTTGGCGTCTAGCGGGGAAGATACGCAGTATTTT
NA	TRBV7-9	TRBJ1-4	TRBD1	CASSLGQGNEKLFF	TGTGCCAGCAGCTTAGGACAGGGGAATGAAAAACTGTTTTTT
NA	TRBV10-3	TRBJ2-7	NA	CAGGTGSSYEQYF	TGTGCCGGGGGGACTGGGTCTTCCTACGAGCAGTACTTC
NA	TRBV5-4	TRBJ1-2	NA	CASSFLAGNYGYTF	TGTGCCAGCAGCTTCCTCGCAGGGAACTATGGCTACACCTTC